The clone carrying this T cell receptor (beta chain) showed up many times. The length of the CDR3 is 16 residues. V shed 2 bases and J shed 0 bases, with 11 bases lying between them. Looked up from germline, CDR1 is MDHEN and CDR2 is SYDVKM. This sample stems from a study of identical twins. TCRdb independently ran MiXCR on the 5' RACE reads; one entry per CDR3 protein. The repertoire includes just under 650,000 distinct CDR3 sequences, just over 7% of them detected once, and roughly 1.5% sits in the top ten. These data also formed part of another study, on yellow fever vaccine responses in identical twins.

This receptor was identified in a woman under 30 in good health. The specimen was PBMCs. The chain carries TRBV28 and TRBJ1-5; D gene ambiguous. Here the CDR3 reads CASSLNRILSNQPQHF. CDR3 bases: TGTGCCAGCAGTTTAAATAGAATCCTTAGCAATCAGCCCCAGCATTTT.